Shown below are 32 T cell receptor beta chains from a single sample sequenced in a study of T cells in Graves' hyperthyroidism and ophthalmopathy. The TCR beta CDR3 regions underwent amplification using RNA transcripts as the source. An initial round of RT-PCR targeting the TCR CDR3 relied on the HTBI primer set. TCRdb analysed the multiplex PCR reads with MiXCR anew, one entry per CDR3 protein. The table shows some 210,000 distinct CDR3 sequences, with over 15% occurring only once. Sequencing used blood. The receptor set was obtained from a man aged 50-59 years with Graves' hyperthyroidism.

The chain combines TRBV6-7 with TRBJ2-1; 8 positions match TRBD2. TRBV6-7 is labeled an ORF, and its function is uncertain. J gave up 3 bases and V 7 bases, and 8 bases lay outside the gene matches. This CDR3 contains 15 residues. The chain's CDR3 is CASTGGAGLYNEQFF. The CDR3, as DNA: TGTGCCAGCACCGGGGGGGCGGGACTCTACAATGAGCAGTTCTTC.

This chain joins TRBV6-1 and TRBJ2-7, with 13 bases identical to TRBD2. Trimming at V came to 6 bases and at J to 7 bases, leaving 6 bases not matched to a gene. This CDR3 has 14 residues. Germline CDR1 and CDR2: MNHNS and SASEGT. Here the CDR3 DNA reads TGTGCCAGCAGGGGGACTAGCGGGATTGGGGAGCAGTACTTC. Translation gives CASRGTSGIGEQYF.

This clonotype was seen only a few times. The gene calls are TRBV20-1 and TRBJ2-1; TRBD2 agrees at 9 bases. V lost 5 bases to trimming and J lost 2 bases; unmatched junction nucleotides: 7. CDR3 length: 15 residues. In germline, CDR1 is DFQATT, CDR2 SNEGSKA (reference sequence). In DNA form, the CDR3 reads TGCAGTGCTGGAGGACTAGCGCCCACCTACAATGAGCAGTTCTTC. Translation gives CSAGGLAPTYNEQFF.

This clonotype was counted ten times or more. J is TRBJ1-5 and V is TRBV27; 8 nucleotides align to TRBD1. Germline trimming cut 5 bases from V and 2 bases from J; bases unmatched to any gene: 5. CDR1 is MNHEY and CDR2 is SMNVEV in the germline V gene (reference sequence). The CDR3 contains 15 residues. CDR3 amino acids: CASSTGQGGNQPQHF. In DNA, the CDR3 is TGTGCCAGCAGTACAGGACAGGGTGGCAATCAGCCCCAGCATTTT.

This clonotype was detected many times. CDR3 residues: CATSDYEGEAFF. CDR3 sequence (DNA): TGTGCCACCAGTGATTATGAGGGTGAAGCTTTCTTT. The chain joins TRBV24-1 to TRBJ1-1, with D unclear. The CDR3 extends over 12 amino acids. Germline V CDR1 and CDR2: KGHDR, SFDVKD. Trimming removed 2 bases at V and 7 bases at J, with 7 bases between.

This clonotype was counted ten times or more. This chain connects TRBV20-1 to TRBJ2-7; a weak D match, TRBD1 (5 bases). The V and J ends lost 6 bases and 0 bases respectively, with 15 bases between them. This CDR3 is 14 amino acids long. Germline CDR1 is DFQATT and CDR2 is SNEGSKA (reference sequence). This CDR3 reads CSAESGRVSYEQYF. The CDR3 DNA reads TGCAGTGCCGAGTCGGGCAGGGTCTCCTACGAGCAGTACTTC.

This clonotype occurred a few times. The gene calls are TRBV12-5 and TRBJ2-1; 8 nucleotides align to TRBD2. With V trimmed by 0 bases and J by 6 bases, 7 bases remained unmatched. The CDR3 runs to 16 residues. Germline V gives CDR1 LGHNT, CDR2 FRNRAP. The CDR3: CASGLVLTSVSNEQFF. CDR3 in DNA: TGTGCTAGTGGTTTGGTCCTGACTAGCGTCTCCAATGAGCAGTTCTTC.

This clonotype appeared many times. The chain is built from TRBV2 and TRBJ2-7; D is possibly TRBD1 (6 bases). Germline CDR1 and CDR2: SNHLY and FYNNEI. V was clipped by 7 bases and J by 0 bases, with 16 bases between them. This CDR3 has 15 residues. The CDR3 region has the DNA TGTGCCAGCAACCCGGTAGACAGGAGCTCCTACGAGCAGTACTTC. Protein: CASNPVDRSSYEQYF.

V gene TRBV6-1 combines with J gene TRBJ2-3, with D uncertain. Germline assignment: CDR1 MNHNS and CDR2 SASEGT. This CDR3 region has 13 residues. Trimming left V 5 bases short and J 8 bases short, with 14 bases between. The CDR3 nucleotides are TGTGCCAGCAGTAGGTCCGGATCTAGTACGCAGTATTTT. Translation: CASSRSGSSTQYF.

With respect to this clonotype: Just one base apart from a much larger clone, this may be a read error. The chain recombines TRBV12-3 or TRBV12-4 with TRBJ2-7, with D uncertain. This CDR3 region has 12 residues. CDR3 residues: CASGLRIYERYF. The CDR3 DNA is TGTGCCAGCGGTCTTCGGATCTACGAGCGGTACTTC.

This clonotype was counted at least ten times. This chain links TRBV3-1 with TRBJ2-3; TRBD2 aligns across 11 bases. The CDR3 contains 16 residues. The V gene end was trimmed by 4 bases and the J gene end by 0 bases; junction bases not matched to a gene: 3. From germline, CDR1 is LGHDT and CDR2 YNNKEL (reference sequence). The DNA of the CDR3 is TGTGCCAGCAGCCCTAGCGGGAGGCAGAGCACAGATACGCAGTATTTT. It encodes CASSPSGRQSTDTQYF.

This clonotype was seen ten or more times. The chain joins TRBV5-6 to TRBJ2-7; D is perhaps TRBD1 or TRBD2 (5 bases each). This CDR3 is 19 amino acids long. The V end lost 1 base, the J end lost 0 bases, and 23 bases lay between the germline ends. Germline CDR1 is SGHDT and CDR2 is YYEEEE. The CDR3: CASSLNGPSGQASSYEQYF. The DNA of the CDR3 is TGTGCCAGCAGCTTGAATGGACCGTCGGGGCAGGCGAGCTCCTACGAGCAGTACTTC.

This clonotype has a count of ten or more. The V call is TRBV28, the J call TRBJ2-5, with D hard to call. V was pared by 5 bases and J by 5 bases, with 9 bases between. Germline lookup yields CDR1 MDHEN and CDR2 SYDVKM. The CDR3 covers 12 residues. CDR3 bases: TGTGCCAGCAGTGGCGACGGGGAGACCCAGTACTTC. It encodes CASSGDGETQYF.

Concerning this clonotype: A read error may explain this, as a much larger clone is one base away. The CDR3 coding sequence is TGTGCCAGCAGGGCGTTAATTATAGGGGGACGCGCGCGGTACTTC. It specifies CASRALIIGGRARYF. This chain connects TRBV6-2 or TRBV6-3 to TRBJ2-7, with a weak D call TRBD1 (6 bases). Trimming removed 6 bases from V and 12 bases from J, with 27 bases in between. This CDR3 is 15 amino acids long. The germline V gene has CDR1 MNHEY and CDR2 SVGEGT.

This clonotype appeared many times. The rearrangement uses TRBV11-2 and TRBJ2-2; D perhaps matches TRBD2 (5 bases). CDR1 SGHAT and CDR2 FQNNGV come from the germline V gene. Trimming shortened V by 4 bases and J by 6 bases, and 12 bases separated the two germline ends. The CDR3 is 14 residues long. The CDR3 DNA follows: TGTGCCAGCAGCTCCAACCGGGGTGCCGGGGAGCTGTTTTTT. Encoded protein: CASSSNRGAGELFF.

This clonotype appeared once. The J gene is TRBJ2-1, the V gene TRBV2; D assignment may be TRBD1 or TRBD2 (5 bases each). CDR3 length equals 16 residues. V lost 4 bases and J lost 7, with 20 bases in between. CDR1 is SNHLY, CDR2 FYNNEI, per germline. DNA of the CDR3: TGTGCCAGCAGTGTCCGAGGGCGGACAACCATGAATGAGCAGTTCTTC. Its protein is CASSVRGRTTMNEQFF.

This clonotype came up a few times. The chain joins TRBV7-2 to TRBJ1-5, with 8 nucleotides matching TRBD1. The ends lost 5 bases at V and 6 bases at J; junction bases unmatched: 12. The germline CDR1 and CDR2 sequences are SGHTA and FQGNSA. There are 16 residues in the CDR3. The CDR3: CASSQQGRGLGQPQHF. In DNA form, the CDR3 reads TGTGCCAGCAGCCAGCAAGGCAGGGGGCTTGGTCAGCCCCAGCATTTT.

The chain couples TRBV4-1 to TRBJ2-3, with D maybe TRBD1 (5 bases). CDR1 is MGHRA and CDR2 is YSYEKL in the germline V gene. This CDR3 comprises 15 residues. V gave up 6 bases and J gave up 0 bases, with 13 bases separating them. Here the CDR3 reads CASRRTLTSTDTQYF. In DNA form, the CDR3 reads TGCGCCAGCAGACGGACACTAACTAGCACAGATACGCAGTATTTT.

This clonotype showed up just a few times. CDR3 amino acids: CASSPRGDGNTDTQYF. The CDR3 DNA reads TGTGCCAGCAGCCCGAGGGGGGACGGAAACACAGATACGCAGTATTTT. The chain has TRBV7-3 and TRBJ2-3; tentatively, D is TRBD1 or TRBD2 (6 bases each). The V end lost 5 bases, the J end lost 2 bases, and 17 bases lay between the germline ends. Germline V gene sequence: CDR1 SGHTA, CDR2 FQGTGA. The CDR3 is made up of 16 amino acids.

The chain employs TRBV20-1 and TRBJ2-7, with 12 positions matching TRBD2. The CDR3 is made up of 14 amino acids. Germline V gene data show CDR1 as DFQATT and CDR2 as SNEGSKA (reference sequence). V dropped 6 bases and J dropped 4; count of bases not matched to a gene: 7. The CDR3 region has the DNA TGCAGTGCAAACGGACTAGCGGGGTCTTACGAGCAGTACTTC. Its translation is CSANGLAGSYEQYF.

This clonotype was seen at least ten times. Here the CDR3 reads CSARDYKRGADTQYF. The CDR3 coding sequence is TGCAGTGCTAGAGATTATAAGCGGGGAGCAGATACGCAGTATTTT. The V and J genes are TRBV20-1 and TRBJ2-3; 7 bases match TRBD2. The CDR3 covers 15 residues. Trimming took 0 bases from V and 4 from J; bases not matched to a gene: 7. The germline CDR1 and CDR2 sequences are DFQATT and SNEGSKA (reference sequence).

By share of the sample, this clonotype is medium-sized. The chain combines TRBV28 with TRBJ2-1; a weak D match, TRBD2 (6 bases). The germline CDR1 and CDR2 sequences are MDHEN and SYDVKM. V lost 5 bases, J lost 5 bases, and 16 bases lay in between. The CDR3 has 15 residues. Here the CDR3 reads CASSTGTDYNNEQFF. CDR3 DNA: TGTGCCAGCAGTACCGGGACGGACTATAACAATGAGCAGTTCTTC.

The chain combines TRBV10-3 with TRBJ2-5; D uncertain. The CDR3 spans 13 residues. V was pared by 2 bases and J by 5 bases, with 9 bases between. Looked up from germline, CDR1 is ENHRY and CDR2 is SYGVKD. The CDR3 is CAISETVEETQYF. As DNA, the CDR3 is TGTGCCATCAGTGAGACGGTTGAGGAGACCCAGTACTTC.

V and J are TRBV3-1 and TRBJ2-1, with 12 positions matching TRBD2. Germline CDR1 is LGHDT and CDR2 is YNNKEL (reference sequence). Losses at the gene ends were 0 bases for V and 15 bases for J; bases not matched to a gene: 3. This CDR3 comprises 13 residues. The CDR3 nucleotides are TGTGCCAGCAGCCAAGAGACTAGCGGGAGTAGGTTCTTC. Its protein is CASSQETSGSRFF.

This clonotype has a count of ten or more. The chain combines TRBV7-9 with TRBJ2-2, with 14 bases identical to TRBD2. With 4 bases clipped from V and 4 bases from J, the junction kept 5 bases outside the gene matches. The germline V gene has CDR1 SEHNR and CDR2 FQNEAQ (reference sequence). The CDR3 is 17 amino acids. CDR3 loop: CASSSGLAGVRTGELFF. The CDR3 DNA follows: TGTGCCAGCAGCTCGGGACTAGCGGGAGTTCGCACCGGGGAGCTGTTTTTT. Drawing the rest from reference TRBV7-9 and TRBJ2-2, the complete variable domain is DTGVSQNPRHKITKRGQNVTFRCDPISEHNRLYWYRQTLGQGPEFLTYFQNEAQLEKSRLLSDRFSAERPKGSFSTLEIQRTEQGDSAMYLCASSSGLAGVRTGELFFGEGSRLTVL.

About this clonotype itself: Mismatch with germline at one junction end may stem from a read error. The chain joins TRBV12-3 or TRBV12-4 to TRBJ2-5, with 8 bases matching TRBD2. The CDR3 spans 13 residues. CDR3 residues: CASRRSGGETLYF. CDR3 nucleotide sequence: TGTGCCAGCAGGAGGTCGGGAGGGGAGACCCTGTACTTC.

This clonotype showed up many times. This chain connects TRBV28 to TRBJ1-1, with D maybe TRBD1 (5 bases). Germline CDR1 is MDHEN and CDR2 is SYDVKM. V dropped 5 bases and J dropped 6 bases, with 13 bases sitting between them. CDR3 length: 13 residues. Here the CDR3 reads CASSRNRLAEAFF. As DNA, the CDR3 is TGTGCCAGCAGTCGGAACAGGCTGGCTGAAGCTTTCTTT.

The table lists this clonotype with a few counts. This chain uses TRBV10-2 with TRBJ2-7, with 12 bases aligning to TRBD2. The CDR3 loop spans 13 amino acids. Germline CDR1 is WSHSY and CDR2 is SAAADI. V was clipped by 6 bases and J by 5 bases; unmatched bases: 2. The CDR3 sequence is CASRLAGGNEQYF. As DNA, the CDR3 is TGCGCCAGCAGACTAGCGGGAGGCAACGAGCAGTACTTC.

Many counts were recorded for this clonotype. The chain joins TRBV20-1 to TRBJ1-5; D is possibly TRBD1 (6 bases). Trimming left V 1 base short and J 7 bases short, with 26 bases between. The CDR3 loop spans 18 amino acids. From germline, CDR1 is DFQATT and CDR2 SNEGSKA (reference sequence). CDR3 coding DNA: TGCAGTGCTAGAGGAATGGGGGCAGGGGTTTTCCGGGGACAGCCCCAGCATTTT. It yields the protein CSARGMGAGVFRGQPQHF.

The rearrangement joins TRBV19 to TRBJ2-2, with D perhaps matching TRBD1 (6 bases). The V end lost 4 bases, the J end lost 6 bases, and 15 bases lay between the germline ends. Germline loops: CDR1 LNHDA, CDR2 SQIVND (reference sequence). The CDR3 loop spans 15 amino acids. The CDR3 nucleotides read TGTGCCAGTAGTAACAGGGTTCTGACTTCCGGGGAGCTGTTTTTT. This sequence encodes CASSNRVLTSGELFF.

This chain joins TRBV7-8 and TRBJ2-5, with D unclear. V lost 5 bases to trimming and J lost 2 bases, with 9 bases between them. Germline V gives CDR1 SGHVS, CDR2 FQNEAQ. The CDR3 has 13 amino acids. The CDR3: CASSREQQETQYF. DNA of the CDR3: TGTGCCAGCAGCCGCGAACAACAAGAGACCCAGTACTTC.

V gene TRBV5-6 combines with J gene TRBJ1-2, with D hard to call. The germline V gene encodes CDR1 SGHDT and CDR2 YYEEEE. Trimming removed 1 base at V and 0 bases at J, with 10 bases between. CDR3 length equals 15 residues. The CDR3 protein is CASSLFDRSNYGYTF. DNA for the CDR3: TGTGCCAGCAGCTTGTTCGACCGTTCTAACTATGGCTACACCTTC.